These T cell receptor beta chains were read from a single sample in a study of blood T cell repertoires in COVID-19. Some clones are missing from TCRdb's copy, which holds only in-frame ones; the method was immunoSEQ multiplex PCR. The sample lists approximately 400,000 clones, under 85% seen once, with about 5.4% in the top ten. Input material: PBMCs or T cells enriched from blood (not recorded which). The receptors were gathered from a woman in her forties or fifties who had recovered from COVID-19. Each CDR3 is given with its conserved first and last residue. D genes are given only for firm matches. Size is omitted from some rows. Given values are once, few, many or a class for expanded clones.

J: TRBJ1-2
D: TRBD1
size: .
V: TRBV19
DNA: TGTGCCTCATGGGACAGGGGGTCTGATGGCTACACCTTC
CDR3: CASWDRGSDGYTF

J: TRBJ2-4
D: .
size: .
V: TRBV3-1/TRBV3-2
DNA: TGTGCCAGCGCCCAAGGAACAAGGACATCTCTTCGCCCGGAGTACTTC
CDR3: CASAQGTRTSLRPEYF

J: TRBJ1-1
D: .
size: .
V: TRBV6-1
DNA: TGTGCCAGCAGTGAATCTAGCACTGAAGCTTTCTTT
CDR3: CASSESSTEAFF

J: TRBJ1-3
D: .
size: .
V: TRBV9
DNA: TGTGCCAGCAGCGGGAGAGAGACCATATATTTT
CDR3: CASSGRETIYF

J: TRBJ1-4
D: TRBD1
size: few
V: TRBV7-8
DNA: TGTGCCAGCAGCTTAGCCTCCGGGACAGGAGCAAAACTGTTTTTT
CDR3: CASSLASGTGAKLFF

J: TRBJ1-1
D: .
size: .
V: TRBV7-6
DNA: TGTGCCAGCAGCTCCCTTGGCGGGGGCGGTGAAGCTTTCTTT
CDR3: CASSSLGGGGEAFF

J: TRBJ2-2
D: .
size: .
V: TRBV9
DNA: TGTGCCAGCAGCGTAGGCAGCGCGGTAGTCGGTGGGGAGCTGTTTTTT
CDR3: CASSVGSAVVGGELFF

J: TRBJ1-2
D: TRBD1
size: .
V: TRBV28
DNA: TGTGCCAGCAACCTATGGCAGGGGGAGGCCTATGGCTACACCTTC
CDR3: CASNLWQGEAYGYTF

J: TRBJ2-3
D: TRBD1
size: .
V: TRBV29-1
DNA: TGCAGCTGGACAGGGTCGGGAACAGATACGCAGTATTTT
CDR3: CSWTGSGTDTQYF

J: TRBJ1-2
D: TRBD1
size: .
V: TRBV4-3
DNA: TGCGCCAGCAGCCACATTGGAGGACAGGGCTACTATGGCTACACCTTC
CDR3: CASSHIGGQGYYGYTF

J: TRBJ2-2
D: .
size: .
V: TRBV5-4
DNA: TGTGCCAGCAGCTCGCCCCAGGGTGGGGAGCTGTTTTTT
CDR3: CASSSPQGGELFF

J: TRBJ1-2
D: TRBD1
size: .
V: TRBV7-2
DNA: TGTGCCAGCAGCTTTAGGACGGGACAGGGGGCAAATGGCTACACCTTC
CDR3: CASSFRTGQGANGYTF

J: TRBJ1-1
D: .
size: .
V: TRBV11-2
DNA: TGTGCCAGCAGCTTCCTGCGCGGGGGACACACTGAAGCTTTCTTT
CDR3: CASSFLRGGHTEAFF

J: TRBJ1-3
D: .
size: once
V: TRBV19
DNA: TGTGCCAGTAGTATTTCAGGGACTTTTGGAAACACCATATATTTT
CDR3: CASSISGTFGNTIYF

J: TRBJ1-3
D: .
size: many
V: TRBV10-3
DNA: TGTGCCATCAGTGACTTGGCCTCCTCTGGAAACACCATATATTTT
CDR3: CAISDLASSGNTIYF

J: TRBJ2-5
D: TRBD2
size: .
V: TRBV14
DNA: TGTGCCAGCAGCCATCTAGCGGGGTTCGAGACCCAGTACTTC
CDR3: CASSHLAGFETQYF